This entry describes one T cell receptor (beta chain). This sample stems from a study of OX40 agonist ivuxolimab in advanced cancers. Produced via immunoSEQ multiplex PCR; TCRdb's table is partial and in-frame only. This table holds around 66,000 clones, 75% to 90% found once. The CDR3 is 17 residues long. V shed 1 base and J shed 6 bases, with 23 bases lying between them. The germline V gene encodes CDR1 SGHRS and CDR2 YFSETQ. The rearrangement links TRBV5-1 to TRBJ2-7; unclear D gene. The receptor comes from an adult with an advanced solid tumor such as melanoma, head and neck, liver or kidney cancer. The sequencing here drew on CD4+ or CD8+ T cells sorted from blood, taken in a trial of the OX40 agonist ivuxolimab. The CDR3 sequence: CASSLFMSESLSGEQYF. As DNA, the CDR3 is TGCGCCAGCAGCTTGTTTATGTCGGAATCCCTGTCCGGCGAGCAGTACTTC. Complete variable domain (other parts from reference TRBV5-1 and TRBJ2-7): KAGVTQTPRYLIKTRGQQVTLSCSPISGHRSVSWYQQTPGQGLQFLFEYFSETQRNKGNFPGRFSGRQFSNSRSEMNVSTLELGDSALYLCASSLFMSESLSGEQYFGPGTRLTVT.